This is a list of T cell receptor beta chains from one sample in a study of blood T cell repertoires in COVID-19. Produced via immunoSEQ multiplex PCR; TCRdb's table is partial and in-frame only. Of under 55,000 clones in the sample, 80% were seen once. Specimen: peripheral blood. Receptors were obtained from a man aged 65-85 years with acute or convalescent COVID-19. Both conserved end residues are part of each CDR3. The D gene is left open where the match is weak. Size tells how often a clone was seen (once, few, many) or the class of an expanded clone, and some rows leave it out.

v_gene	len	abundance	d_gene	j_gene	CDR3aa	CDR3nt
TRBV15	13	NA	NA	TRBJ1-4	CATSGGANEKLFF	TGTGCCACCAGCGGGGGGGCTAATGAAAAACTGTTTTTT
TRBV7-8	15	NA	TRBD2	TRBJ2-1	CASRYGGARTNEQFF	TGTGCCAGCAGATACGGGGGGGCGAGGACGAATGAGCAGTTCTTC
TRBV7-9	13	NA	NA	TRBJ2-1	CASSSRGGYEQFF	TGTGCCAGCAGCTCCAGGGGTGGGTATGAGCAGTTCTTC
TRBV19	13	few	TRBD1	TRBJ1-1	CASSIGQGTEAFF	TGTGCCAGTAGTATAGGACAGGGCACTGAAGCTTTCTTT
TRBV4-3	16	NA	TRBD1	TRBJ1-2	CASSQPGTAANYGYTF	TGCGCCAGCAGCCAGCCTGGGACAGCCGCTAACTATGGCTACACCTTC
TRBV9	15	few	NA	TRBJ1-2	CASSLQVYANYGYTF	TGTGCCAGCAGCCTACAGGTATACGCTAACTATGGCTACACCTTC
TRBV6-6	13	once	NA	TRBJ1-1	CASSRQENTEAFF	TGTGCCAGCAGTCGACAGGAGAACACTGAAGCTTTCTTT
TRBV29-1	12	few	NA	TRBJ1-2	CSVVLCILGYTF	TGCAGCGTGGTCCTATGTATTTTAGGCTACACCTTC
TRBV7-2	12	NA	TRBD1	TRBJ1-6	CASRDRVSPLHF	TGTGCCAGCAGGGACAGGGTATCACCCCTCCACTTT
TRBV5-4	17	NA	TRBD1	TRBJ2-1	CASSLEGDRSSYNEQFF	TGTGCCAGCAGCTTGGAAGGGGACAGGAGTTCCTACAATGAGCAGTTCTTC
TRBV4-1	18	NA	TRBD1	TRBJ1-1	CASSQSTRDRIMNTEAFF	TGCGCCAGCAGCCAATCTACCCGGGACAGGATAATGAACACTGAAGCTTTCTTT
TRBV2	15	NA	NA	TRBJ1-6	CASTGRETSRRTLHF	TGTGCCAGCACCGGCCGGGAAACCTCGCGGCGAACCCTCCACTTT
TRBV4-3	16	NA	TRBD1	TRBJ1-5	CASSLRTGASNQPQHF	TGCGCCAGCAGCCTAAGGACAGGGGCTAGCAATCAGCCCCAGCATTTT
TRBV2	15	NA	TRBD1	TRBJ1-1	CASRDRGLGSTEAFF	TGTGCCAGCAGGGACAGGGGCTTAGGGAGCACTGAAGCTTTCTTT
TRBV2	13	few	NA	TRBJ1-2	CASSEEGNYGYTF	TGTGCCAGCAGTGAAGAGGGGAACTATGGCTACACCTTC
TRBV7-9	15	few	NA	TRBJ2-7	CASSRVPETPYEQYF	TGTGCCAGCAGCAGAGTCCCAGAGACACCCTACGAGCAGTACTTC
TRBV10-2	17	NA	TRBD1	TRBJ2-1	CASSADDRVSSYNEQFF	TGCGCCAGCAGTGCAGATGACAGGGTCAGCTCCTACAATGAGCAGTTCTTC
TRBV15	16	NA	NA	TRBJ1-6	CATSPRRQGSNSPLHF	TGTGCCACCAGCCCCCGACGGCAGGGTTCCAATTCACCCCTCCACTTT
TRBV29-1	15	NA	NA	TRBJ2-1	CSVAREGGAGNEQFF	TGCAGCGTTGCAAGGGAGGGGGGGGCCGGCAATGAGCAGTTCTTC
TRBV5-6	14	NA	TRBD1	TRBJ1-1	CASSLGDRNTEAFF	TGTGCCAGCAGCTTGGGGGACAGGAACACTGAAGCTTTCTTT
TRBV5-1	14	few	TRBD1	TRBJ2-7	CASSLTGGQGEQYF	TGCGCCAGCAGCTTAACAGGGGGCCAAGGCGAGCAGTACTTC
TRBV5-1	14	NA	NA	TRBJ1-2	CASSLGPAGLGYTF	TGCGCCAGCAGCTTGGGACCCGCAGGGCTTGGCTACACCTTC